Here is one T cell receptor (beta chain) with its context. Its antigen has not been determined. Per-nucleotide qualities are absent, and no much larger clonotype sits a single base away. The data were taken from a study of cytomegalovirus exposure and HLA in healthy donors (dated by TCRdb to 2017 to 2019). As for the study more broadly: According to a later analysis, one platform produced both the 120 validation repertoires and the approximately 660 repertoires of the first cohort. To predict cytomegalovirus infection status, the study combined high-throughput TCR immunosequencing, statistical association of individual TCRs with disease status, and machine learning. The study aimed to test whether cataloging public T cell receptors could reveal signatures of past pathogen exposure. A separate validation cohort of some 130 different subjects was used in addition to the approximately 700-subject first cohort.

CDR3 length: 18 amino acids, cysteine to phenylalanine. Just the 54-base CDR3 DNA is kept, in frame starting at base 1. Here V drops 1 base and J drops 0 bases, and the junction holds 12 bases not matched to any gene. The germline V gene (reference sequence) gives CDR1 as SEHNR and CDR2 as FQNEAQ. Receptor amplification or capture employed the immunoSEQ multiplex PCR assay. The study's processing was this. To diagnose cytomegalovirus status from the catalog of TCR beta chain sequences, a statistical classification framework was built. The table comes from immuneACCESS by way of TCRdb, which keeps in-frame sequences with V and J called. Part of the clones is missing from these tables; in studies checked, under half for an unresolved V gene and the rest for unknown reasons. V and J calls and clone size are copied from that table; D and trimming were computed from the DNA. The sample table records 250,000 or so clones; roughly 90% of these occur just once. The ten top clones hold 0.35% to 0.4% of the sample.

Results the study describes overall, beyond this receptor: A total of 150 or so TCR beta chains were listed by the study as associated with cytomegalovirus. Of the cluster scores, approximately 95% were above 0 in a later analysis, which found that TCRs clustered in the first cohort also tended to co-occur in the 120 validation repertoires. The classifier was reported to diagnose cytomegalovirus status with high specificity and sensitivity in both the original and validation cohorts. The authors suggested that the approach could potentially be extended to other disease states and immunological phenotypes. Three of the identified cytomegalovirus-associated TCR beta chains were confirmed in vitro to be specific for cytomegalovirus antigens. Most TCR sequences were observed very rarely across donors, whereas some public TCRs were present in many individuals. A later analysis lacked HLA typing for the validation cohort, so it scored co-occurrence in that cohort across all 110 or so repertoires.

Separate from the roughly 700-subject first cohort, the validation cohort of 90 to 150 subjects was the group to which the donors belonged. This chain is built from TRBV7-9 and TRBJ2-7, and 7 bases in between align with TRBD2. This receptor was obtained from a woman under 30 in good health and CMV-seronegative. Sequencing used PBMCs. The nucleotides are TGTGCCAGCAGCTTAGATCAGGAGGGTTGGACTAGCTCCTACGAGCAGTACTTC. Translated, it gives CASSLDQEGWTSSYEQYF.